Below, 17 T cell receptor beta chains from the same sample are listed, as sequenced in a study of T cell repertoires in ileal Crohn's disease. Measured with immunoSEQ multiplex PCR; TCRdb has only the in-frame clones, and not every one. The sample has tens of thousands of clones, about 81% seen once; the top ten hold around 5.4%. The sequencing sample was made of ileal tissue. The receptors come from an adult with Crohn's disease.

This clone was seen only once. The rearrangement uses TRBV28 and TRBJ1-2, with TRBD1 matching over 7 bases. Trimming at V came to 6 bases and at J to 4 bases, leaving 5 bases not matched to a gene. The CDR3 totals 13 residues. CDR1 and CDR2 (germline): MDHEN, SYDVKM. This chain's CDR3 is CASRRTGAYGYTF. In DNA form, the CDR3 reads TGTGCCAGCAGACGAACAGGGGCCTATGGCTACACCTTC.

This clone was seen a few times. J is TRBJ2-7 and V is TRBV21-1; the table names TRBD1, a call not compared with the DNA. TRBV21-1 is noted as a pseudogene. CDR3 length: 12 residues. Here the CDR3 reads CASSTQGCEQYF. In nucleotides, the CDR3 is TGTGCCAGCAGCACCCAGGGTTGCGAGCAGTACTTC.

This sequence joins TRBV7-6 and TRBJ2-3; 12 bases line up with TRBD2. V shed 1 base, J shed 1 base, and the junction held 18 bases outside the gene matches. This CDR3 is 22 amino acids long. Germline CDR1 reads SGHVS; CDR2 reads FNYEAQ. The CDR3 region has the DNA TGTGCCAGCAGCTTAGACCCCCCGGGACTAGCGGGTCGGCCGGGGGGCACAGATACGCAGTATTTT. Residues: CASSLDPPGLAGRPGGTDTQYF.

This clone occurred once. This chain connects TRBV27 to TRBJ2-2; no clear D. This CDR3 is 14 amino acids long. Trimming took 3 bases from V and 0 from J, leaving 5 bases between them. Germline V gene data show CDR1 as MNHEY and CDR2 as SMNVEV (reference sequence). The CDR3 bases are TGTGCCAGCAGTTTTCGCGCGAACACCGGGGAGCTGTTTTTT. This encodes CASSFRANTGELFF.

Remarks on this clone: This same CDR3 is encoded by further DNA sequences in the sample. V usage is TRBV18 and J usage is TRBJ1-3, with D unresolved. The CDR3 is 14 amino acids. The V end was cut by 3 bases, the J end by 0 bases, with 6 bases between. Germline V gene sequence: CDR1 KGHSH, CDR2 LQKENI. The chain's CDR3 is CASSPRDSGNTIYF. CDR3 sequence (DNA): TGTGCCAGCTCACCGCGGGACTCTGGAAACACCATATATTTT.

The V call is TRBV6-1, the J call TRBJ2-7; 7 positions match TRBD1. This CDR3 has 14 residues. J gave up 9 bases and V 9 bases, and 17 bases lay outside the gene matches. In germline, CDR1 is MNHNS, CDR2 SASEGT. CDR3 coding DNA: TGTGCCAGTCTCTCCCCAGGGGGAGTTTCATGGCAGTACTTC. Protein: CASLSPGGVSWQYF.

The genes are TRBV4-3 and TRBJ2-3, with D unresolved. Trimming stripped 1 base from V and 4 bases from J, with 6 bases between. Germline V gives CDR1 LGHNA, CDR2 YSLEER. This CDR3 is built from 13 residues. The CDR3 loop reads CASSQVAPDTQYF. As DNA, the CDR3 is TGCGCCAGCAGCCAAGTAGCTCCAGATACGCAGTATTTT.

The chain has TRBV7-9 and TRBJ2-1; no definite D call. The CDR3 extends over 11 amino acids. V gave up 10 bases and J gave up 7 bases, with 11 bases separating them. Germline V gene lookup returns CDR1 SEHNR and CDR2 FQNEAQ (reference sequence). Written as DNA, the CDR3 is TGTGCCAAAGAGGCCGCGAATGAGCAGTTCTTC. This encodes CAKEAANEQFF.

This clone was found once. This rearrangement joins TRBV23-1 to TRBJ1-4; D is perhaps TRBD1 (5 bases). TRBV23-1 is an open reading frame, and its role is uncertain. The CDR3 is made up of 15 amino acids. The V end lost 0 bases, the J end lost 8 bases, and 13 bases lay between the germline ends. The CDR3 region has the DNA TGCGCCAGCAGTCAATCTGGCAGGGTGGGCGAAAAACTGTTTTTT. Protein product: CASSQSGRVGEKLFF.

This sequence joins TRBV14 and TRBJ1-2; TRBD1 matches at 8 bases. The CDR3 extends over 13 amino acids. Germline V CDR1 and CDR2: SGHDN, FVKESK. The V gene end was trimmed by 3 bases and the J gene end by 4 bases; junction bases not matched to a gene: 1. The CDR3 sequence: CASSQGTGYGYTF. CDR3 DNA: TGTGCCAGCAGCCAGGGGACAGGCTATGGCTACACCTTC.

This clone has a handful of counts. The chain links TRBV7-2 to TRBJ2-3; 10 bases map to TRBD2. Germline CDR1 SGHTA, CDR2 FQGNSA. The CDR3 runs to 14 residues. The V and J ends lost 5 bases and 3 bases, in that order; junction bases with no gene match: 2. CDR3 nucleotide sequence: TGTGCCAGCAGCCCGGGACTAGCGACAGATACGCAGTATTTT. Residues: CASSPGLATDTQYF.

This clone was counted once. The genes are TRBV10-2 and TRBJ1-2; 9 bases are a match to TRBD1. The germline V gene encodes CDR1 WSHSY and CDR2 SAAADI. The CDR3 runs 12 residues. Trimming removed 5 bases from V and 8 bases from J; junction bases left unmatched: 3. Here the CDR3 DNA reads TGCGCCAGCAGTCCGGACAGGGGAGGCTACACCTTC. It encodes CASSPDRGGYTF.

This clone was seen only a few times. V and J are TRBV5-1 and TRBJ2-3; 7 nucleotides line up with TRBD1. J was trimmed by 4 bases and V by 0 bases; bases with no gene match: 2. Germline V gene data show CDR1 as SGHRS and CDR2 as YFSETQ. CDR3 length equals 14 residues. The CDR3 is CASSLGGGPDTQYF. The CDR3 DNA follows: TGCGCCAGCAGCTTGGGAGGGGGCCCAGATACGCAGTATTTT.

The DNA for the CDR3 is TGTGCCAGCAGCGCCGGACAGGTCAACTATGGCTACACCTTC. It is translated as CASSAGQVNYGYTF. The chain links TRBV7-9 to TRBJ1-2, with 7 bases lining up with TRBD1. The CDR3 spans 14 residues. The germline CDR1 and CDR2 sequences are SEHNR and FQNEAQ (reference sequence). V shed 5 bases and J 2 bases; nucleotides not matched to a gene: 5.

The V and J genes are TRBV7-2 and TRBJ1-1; 7 bases agree with TRBD1. The V gene end was trimmed by 4 bases and the J gene end by 0 bases; junction bases not matched to a gene: 14. Germline values: CDR1 SGHTA, CDR2 FQGNSA. The CDR3 runs 18 residues. CDR3 region: CASSSSSGTADMNTEAFF. DNA of the CDR3: TGTGCCAGCAGCTCCTCATCCGGGACAGCAGACATGAACACTGAAGCTTTCTTT.

J is TRBJ1-1 and V is TRBV19; D may be TRBD1 (6 bases). The length of the CDR3 is 16 residues. CDR1 and CDR2 (germline): LNHDA, SQIVND (reference sequence). Trimming cost V 4 bases and J 3 bases, with 18 bases left between them. As DNA, the CDR3 is TGTGCCAGTAGTACAACCGCAGGGGAAGCGTACACTGAAGCTTTCTTT. Translating it yields CASSTTAGEAYTEAFF.

The CDR3 is CASSQGQGGENNSPLHF. The CDR3 region has the DNA TGCGCCAGCAGTCAAGGACAGGGCGGTGAAAATAATTCACCCCTCCACTTT. This chain links TRBV23-1 with TRBJ1-6; 8 bases line up with TRBD1. TRBV23-1 is an ORF; its function is uncertain. The CDR3 sequence is 17 residues long. V gave up 2 bases and J gave up 5 bases; unmatched junction bases: 8.